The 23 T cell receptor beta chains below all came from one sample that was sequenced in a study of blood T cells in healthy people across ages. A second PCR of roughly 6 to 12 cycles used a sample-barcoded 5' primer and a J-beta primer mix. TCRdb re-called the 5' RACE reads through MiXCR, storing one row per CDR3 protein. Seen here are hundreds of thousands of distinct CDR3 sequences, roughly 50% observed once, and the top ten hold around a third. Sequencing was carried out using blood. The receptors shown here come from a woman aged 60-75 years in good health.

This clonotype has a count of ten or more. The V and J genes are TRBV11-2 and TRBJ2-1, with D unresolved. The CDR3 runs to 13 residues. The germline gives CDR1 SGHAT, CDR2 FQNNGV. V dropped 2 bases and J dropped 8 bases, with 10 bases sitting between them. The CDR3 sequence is CASSLRSTDEQFF. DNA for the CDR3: TGTGCCAGCAGCTTAAGGTCAACCGATGAGCAGTTCTTC.

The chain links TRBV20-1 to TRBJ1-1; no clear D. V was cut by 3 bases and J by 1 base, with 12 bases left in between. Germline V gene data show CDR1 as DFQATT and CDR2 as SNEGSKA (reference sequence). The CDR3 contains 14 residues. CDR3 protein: CSASPGSANTEAFF. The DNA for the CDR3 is TGCAGTGCTAGTCCCGGCTCGGCGAACACTGAAGCTTTCTTT.

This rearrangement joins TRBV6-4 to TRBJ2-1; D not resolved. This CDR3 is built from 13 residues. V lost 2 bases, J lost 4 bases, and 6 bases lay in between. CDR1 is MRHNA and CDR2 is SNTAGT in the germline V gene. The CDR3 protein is CASSDPHYNEQFF. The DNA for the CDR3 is TGTGCCAGCAGTGACCCGCATTACAATGAGCAGTTCTTC.

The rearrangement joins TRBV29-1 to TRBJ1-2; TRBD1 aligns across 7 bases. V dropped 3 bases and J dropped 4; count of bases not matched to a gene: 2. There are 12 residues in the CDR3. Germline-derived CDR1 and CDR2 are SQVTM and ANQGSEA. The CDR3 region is CSVERQGYGYTF. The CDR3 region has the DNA TGCAGCGTTGAGCGACAGGGCTATGGCTACACCTTC.

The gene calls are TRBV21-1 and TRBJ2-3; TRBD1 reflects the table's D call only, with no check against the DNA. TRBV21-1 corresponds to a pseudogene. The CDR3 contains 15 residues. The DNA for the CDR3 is TGTGCCAGCAGCAAGGGAACAGGGTGGACAGATACGCAGTATTTT. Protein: CASSKGTGWTDTQYF.

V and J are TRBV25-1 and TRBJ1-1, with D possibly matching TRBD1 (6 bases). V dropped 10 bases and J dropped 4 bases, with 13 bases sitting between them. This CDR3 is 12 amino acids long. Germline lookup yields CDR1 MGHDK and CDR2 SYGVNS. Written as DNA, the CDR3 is TGTGCCATGAGGGGGGAGGGCACTGAAGCTTTCTTT. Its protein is CAMRGEGTEAFF.

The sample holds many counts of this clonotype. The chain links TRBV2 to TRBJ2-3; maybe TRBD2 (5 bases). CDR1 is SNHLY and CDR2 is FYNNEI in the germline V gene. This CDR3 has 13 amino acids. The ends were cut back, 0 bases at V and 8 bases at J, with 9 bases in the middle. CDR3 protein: CASSEAVAGTQYF. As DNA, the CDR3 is TGTGCCAGCAGTGAAGCAGTTGCGGGTACGCAGTATTTT. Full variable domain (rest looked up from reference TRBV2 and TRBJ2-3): EPEVTQTPSHQVTQMGQEVILRCVPISNHLYFYWYRQILGQKVEFLVSFYNNEISEKSEIFDDQFSVERPDGSNFTLKIRSTKLEDSAMYFCASSEAVAGTQYFGPGTRLTVL.

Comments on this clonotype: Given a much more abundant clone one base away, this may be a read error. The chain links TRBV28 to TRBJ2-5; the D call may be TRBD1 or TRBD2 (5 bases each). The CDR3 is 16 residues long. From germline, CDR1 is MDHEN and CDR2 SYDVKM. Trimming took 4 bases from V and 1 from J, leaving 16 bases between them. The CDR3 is CASSSIQAGAQETQYF. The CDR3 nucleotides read TGTGCCAGCAGTTCCATTCAGGCCGGGGCCCAAGAGACCCAGTACTTC.

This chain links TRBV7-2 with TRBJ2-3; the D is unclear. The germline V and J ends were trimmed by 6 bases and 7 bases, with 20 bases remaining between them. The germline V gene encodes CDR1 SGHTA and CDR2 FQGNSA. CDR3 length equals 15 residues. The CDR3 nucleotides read TGTGCCAGCAGTTTCACTCCGGGTCTTAGCTATACGCAGTATTTT. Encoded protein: CASSFTPGLSYTQYF.

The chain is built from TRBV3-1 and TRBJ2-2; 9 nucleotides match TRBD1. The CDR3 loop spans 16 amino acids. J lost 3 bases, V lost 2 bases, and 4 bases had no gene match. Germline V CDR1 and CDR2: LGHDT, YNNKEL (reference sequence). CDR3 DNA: TGTGCCAGCAGCCAACCCCGGACAGGGGACACCGGGGAGCTGTTTTTT. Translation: CASSQPRTGDTGELFF.

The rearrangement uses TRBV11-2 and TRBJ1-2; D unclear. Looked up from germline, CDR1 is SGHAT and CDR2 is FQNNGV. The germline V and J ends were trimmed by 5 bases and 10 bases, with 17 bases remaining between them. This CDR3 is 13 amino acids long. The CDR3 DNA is TGTGCCAGCAGCCCGGTCCGGTACCGCTCCTACACCTTC. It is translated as CASSPVRYRSYTF.

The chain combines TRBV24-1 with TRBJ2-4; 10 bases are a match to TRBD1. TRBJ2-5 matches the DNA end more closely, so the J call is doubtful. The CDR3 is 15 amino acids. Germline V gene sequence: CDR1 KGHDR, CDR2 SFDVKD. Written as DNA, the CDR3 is TGTGCCACCAGTGAGCCGGGACAGGGGATGGAGACCCAGTACTTC. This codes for CATSEPGQGMETQYF.

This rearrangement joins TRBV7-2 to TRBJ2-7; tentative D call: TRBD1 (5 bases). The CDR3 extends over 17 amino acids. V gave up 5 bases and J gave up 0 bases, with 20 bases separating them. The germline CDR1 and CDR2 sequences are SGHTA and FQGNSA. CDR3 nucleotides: TGTGCCAGCAGCCGCGGTAGTACGACAGCCCTCTCCTACGAGCAGTACTTC. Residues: CASSRGSTTALSYEQYF. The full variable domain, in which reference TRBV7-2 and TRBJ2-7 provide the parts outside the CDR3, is GAGVSQSPSNKVTEKGKDVELRCDPISGHTALYWYRQSLGQGLEFLIYFQGNSAPDKSGLPSDRFSAERTGGSVSTLTIQRTQQEDSAVYLCASSRGSTTALSYEQYFGPGTRLTVT.

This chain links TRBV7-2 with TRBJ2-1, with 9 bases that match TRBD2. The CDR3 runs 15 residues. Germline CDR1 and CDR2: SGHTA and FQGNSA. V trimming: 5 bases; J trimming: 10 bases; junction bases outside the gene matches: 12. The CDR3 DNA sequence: TGTGCCAGCAGCCACGTTAGCGGGAGTTTCTACGAGCAGTTCTTC. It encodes CASSHVSGSFYEQFF.

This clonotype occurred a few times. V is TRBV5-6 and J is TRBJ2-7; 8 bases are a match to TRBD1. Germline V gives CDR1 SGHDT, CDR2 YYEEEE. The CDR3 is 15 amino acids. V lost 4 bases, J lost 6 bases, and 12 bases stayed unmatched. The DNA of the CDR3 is TGTGCCAGCAGCACGCGACAGGGGAGAGCGTTCGAGCAGTACTTC. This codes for CASSTRQGRAFEQYF.

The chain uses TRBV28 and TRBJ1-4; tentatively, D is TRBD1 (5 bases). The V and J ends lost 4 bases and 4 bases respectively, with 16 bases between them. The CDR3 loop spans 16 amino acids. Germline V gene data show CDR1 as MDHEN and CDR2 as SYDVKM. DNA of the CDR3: TGTGCCAGCAGTTCCTCTTCGGCAGGGCTTAATGAAAAACTGTTTTTT. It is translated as CASSSSSAGLNEKLFF. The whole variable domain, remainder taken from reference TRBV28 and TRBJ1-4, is DVKVTQSSRYLVKRTGEKVFLECVQDMDHENMFWYRQDPGLGLRLIYFSYDVKMKEKGDIPEGYSVSREKKERFSLILESASTNQTSMYLCASSSSSAGLNEKLFFGSGTQLSVL.

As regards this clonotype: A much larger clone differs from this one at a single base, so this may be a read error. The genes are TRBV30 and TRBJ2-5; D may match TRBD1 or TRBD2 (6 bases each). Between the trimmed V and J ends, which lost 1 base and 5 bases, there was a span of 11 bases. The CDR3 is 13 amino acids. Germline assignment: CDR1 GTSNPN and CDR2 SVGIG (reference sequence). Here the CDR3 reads CAWSGRGGETQYF. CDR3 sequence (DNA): TGTGCCTGGAGTGGACGAGGGGGGGAGACCCAGTACTTC.

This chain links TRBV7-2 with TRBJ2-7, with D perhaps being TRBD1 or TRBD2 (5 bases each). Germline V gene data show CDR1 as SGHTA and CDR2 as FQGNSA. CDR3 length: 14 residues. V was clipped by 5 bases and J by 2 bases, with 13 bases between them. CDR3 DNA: TGTGCCAGCAGCCCGGGACGGAGTACCTACGAGCAGTACTTC. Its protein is CASSPGRSTYEQYF.

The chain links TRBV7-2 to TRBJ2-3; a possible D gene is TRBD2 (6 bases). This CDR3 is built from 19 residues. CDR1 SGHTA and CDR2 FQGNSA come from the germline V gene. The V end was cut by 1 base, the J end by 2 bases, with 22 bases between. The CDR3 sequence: CASSLDSGAQGRNTDTQYF. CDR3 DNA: TGTGCCAGCAGCTTAGATAGCGGAGCCCAGGGACGAAACACAGATACGCAGTATTTT.

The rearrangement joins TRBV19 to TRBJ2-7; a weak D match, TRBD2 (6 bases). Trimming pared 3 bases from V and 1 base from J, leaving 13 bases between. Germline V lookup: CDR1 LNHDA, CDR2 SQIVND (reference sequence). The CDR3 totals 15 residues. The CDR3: CASSIGLHYSYEQYF. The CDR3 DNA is TGTGCCAGTAGTATCGGACTACACTATTCCTACGAGCAGTACTTC.

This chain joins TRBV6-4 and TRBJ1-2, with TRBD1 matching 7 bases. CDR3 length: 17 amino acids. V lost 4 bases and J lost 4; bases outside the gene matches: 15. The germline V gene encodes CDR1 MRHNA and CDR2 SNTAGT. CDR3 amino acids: CASSAEVISGGSYGYTF. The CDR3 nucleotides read TGTGCCAGCAGTGCTGAAGTAATATCAGGGGGAAGCTATGGCTACACCTTC.

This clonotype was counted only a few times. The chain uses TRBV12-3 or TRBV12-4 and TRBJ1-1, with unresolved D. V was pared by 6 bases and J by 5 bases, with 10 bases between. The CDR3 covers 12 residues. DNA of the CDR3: TGTGCCAGCAGCTTGGGATGGACTGAAGCTTTCTTT. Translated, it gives CASSLGWTEAFF.

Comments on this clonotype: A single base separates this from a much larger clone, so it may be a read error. CDR3 sequence: CAGKRMASAGQETQYF. Written as DNA, the CDR3 is TGTGCCGGCAAAAGGATGGCTAGCGCAGGACAAGAGACCCAGTACTTC. The chain recombines TRBV7-2 with TRBJ2-5; TRBD2 is a possible D gene (6 bases). This CDR3 has 16 residues. CDR1 is SGHTA and CDR2 is FQGNSA in the germline V gene. Trimming shortened V by 11 bases and J by 2 bases, and 24 bases separated the two germline ends.